This is a list of T cell receptor beta chains from one sample in a study of T cells in Graves' hyperthyroidism and ophthalmopathy. TCRdb reprocessed the multiplex PCR reads with MiXCR, giving one entry per CDR3 protein. The sample shows hundreds of thousands of distinct CDR3 sequences, roughly 25% of them seen only once. Sequenced material: blood. All receptors come from a man between 50 and 59 years old with Graves' hyperthyroidism. The CDR3 runs from the conserved cysteine through the conserved F or W. A D gene is named only where the DNA matches it firmly. Where a row states a size, it is once, few, many or the class of an expanded clone; other rows omit it.

D	V	length	J	size	DNA	CDR3
TRBD2	TRBV24-1	13	TRBJ2-7	few	TGTGCCACCCAAGAGCGGGGTACCTACGAGCAGTACTTC	CATQERGTYEQYF
TRBD2	TRBV9	14	TRBJ2-1	few	TGTGCCAGCAGCGTAGCGGTTAGGGAGGGTGAGCAGTTCTTC	CASSVAVREGEQFF
-	TRBV9	13	TRBJ1-1	few	TGTGCCAGCAGCGTAGAGCAGAACACTGAAGCTTTCTTT	CASSVEQNTEAFF
TRBD2	TRBV28	18	TRBJ2-1	-	TGTGCCAGCAGTTCCCCAATCGGGAGGCGACATCCGGGGAATGAGCAGTTCTTC	CASSSPIGRRHPGNEQFF
-	TRBV6-1	11	TRBJ2-1	-	TGTGCCAGCAGGATAAACAATGAGCAGTTCTTC	CASRINNEQFF
-	TRBV12-5	14	TRBJ2-2	few	TGTGCTAGTGGTTTGGTACAGCGTTTCGGGGAGCTGTTTTTT	CASGLVQRFGELFF
TRBD2	TRBV2	20	TRBJ2-1	many	TGTGCCAGCAGTGAAATTGTAGCGGGACTAGCGGGAGCCTTGTACAATGAGCAGTTCTTC	CASSEIVAGLAGALYNEQFF
-	TRBV12-3/TRBV12-4	15	TRBJ2-3	few	TGTGCCAGCAGTTTCGGTGGGAGCAGAGGAGATACGCAGTATTTT	CASSFGGSRGDTQYF
-	TRBV6-2/TRBV6-3	14	TRBJ1-5	-	TGTGCCAGCAGTATACGGGAGACCAATCAGCCCCAGCATTTT	CASSIRETNQPQHF
TRBD2	TRBV6-4	14	TRBJ2-7	-	TGCGCCAGCAGTGACGCTAGCGGCCCCTACAAGCAGTACTTC	CASSDASGPYKQYF
TRBD2	TRBV27	14	TRBJ2-2	-	TGTGCCAGCAGTTTAATAGCGGGTGCCGGGGAGCTGTTTTTT	CASSLIAGAGELFF
-	TRBV15	22	TRBJ2-4	few	TGTGCCACCAGCAGAGACGACAGCCTCCCCGCCCAAGCTAGCCTAGCCAAAAACATTCAGTACTTC	CATSRDDSLPAQASLAKNIQYF
TRBD2	TRBV7-6	16	TRBJ2-3	few	TGTGCCAGCAGCCCACTAGCGGGAGGGGGCACAGATACGCAGTATTTT	CASSPLAGGGTDTQYF
-	TRBV29-1	15	TRBJ2-3	few	TGCAGCGTTGGGGCTCCAGGGGGGGGCACAGATACGCAGTATTTT	CSVGAPGGGTDTQYF
-	TRBV10-3	16	TRBJ2-7	many	TGTGCCATCAGTGAGGGAAAGGCTAGTCGCATCAACGAGCAGTACTTC	CAISEGKASRINEQYF
TRBD2	TRBV7-9	17	TRBJ2-3	few	TGTGCCAGCAGCTTAACGTTTACTAGCGGGAGGGCCGGTACGCAGTATTTT	CASSLTFTSGRAGTQYF
-	TRBV24-1	16	TRBJ2-5	-	TGTGCCACCAGTGACCCCGGGACAGCTCCGGGGGTGACCCAGTACTTC	CATSDPGTAPGVTQYF
-	TRBV2	13	TRBJ2-7	-	TGTGCCAGCAGTTTCTTACAGGAGAATGAGCAGTACTTC	CASSFLQENEQYF
TRBD2	TRBV6-2/TRBV6-3	15	TRBJ2-1	many	TGTGCCAGCAGCCCGGGGACTAGCGGTTACAATGAGCAGTTCTTC	CASSPGTSGYNEQFF
TRBD1	TRBV28	14	TRBJ2-1	few	TGTGCCAGCAGTCCGGGACAGATTTACAATGAGCAGTTCTTC	CASSPGQIYNEQFF
-	TRBV12-3/TRBV12-4	14	TRBJ2-3	many	TGTGCCAGCAGCTTTCAGCAGAACACAGATACGCAGTATTTT	CASSFQQNTDTQYF
-	TRBV30	14	TRBJ2-7	-	TGTGCCTGGAGTGTAGGGGGTCCGGCCTACGAGCAGTACTTC	CAWSVGGPAYEQYF
TRBD1	TRBV27	13	TRBJ2-1	many	TGTGCCAGCAGTGGACAGGGGGCGAACGAGCAGTTCTTC	CASSGQGANEQFF
-	TRBV19	13	TRBJ2-7	few	TGTGCCAGTAGTAACGGGGCCTCCTACGAGCAGTACTTC	CASSNGASYEQYF
TRBD2	TRBV27	18	TRBJ2-3	-	TGTGCCACCAGTGATCCCTCCGGGAGGGGCCAGGGGACAGATACGCAGTATTTT	CATSDPSGRGQGTDTQYF
-	TRBV12-3/TRBV12-4	12	TRBJ1-2	few	TGTGCCAGCAGTGAGAGCCTTAGGGGCTACACCTTC	CASSESLRGYTF
-	TRBV20-1	13	TRBJ1-1	-	TGCAGTGCTAGGACAGCTGCTTACACTGAAGCTTTCTTT	CSARTAAYTEAFF
-	TRBV2	16	TRBJ2-3	many	TGTGCCAGCAGGGACGGGAGCTATCTTAGCACAGATACGCAGTATTTT	CASRDGSYLSTDTQYF
TRBD2	TRBV10-2	15	TRBJ2-7	-	TGCGCCAGCAGTGATAGGAGCGGGAGGGGGTACGAGCAGTACTTC	CASSDRSGRGYEQYF
-	TRBV7-3	15	TRBJ2-3	-	TGTGCCAGCAGCTTATGGGAGTTCGGCACAGATACGCAGTATTTT	CASSLWEFGTDTQYF
-	TRBV20-1	13	TRBJ2-1	-	TGCAGTGCTAGTCGCGGGATCATCAATGAGCAGTTCTTC	CSASRGIINEQFF
-	TRBV28	14	TRBJ1-2	once	TGTGCCAGCAGTGAAGTAGCCCCCAACTATGGCTACACCTTC	CASSEVAPNYGYTF
TRBD1	TRBV7-2	15	TRBJ2-1	many	TGTGCCAGCAGCTCCCGGACAGGGCCTTACAATGAGCAGTTCTTC	CASSSRTGPYNEQFF
-	TRBV28	14	TRBJ2-5	few	TGTGCCAGCAGTTTGCCCAGGGAGTGGGAGACCCAGTACTTC	CASSLPREWETQYF
-	TRBV19	16	TRBJ2-3	-	TGTGCCAGTAGTATACCTGGCGGGACCGGGGCAGATACGCAGTATTTT	CASSIPGGTGADTQYF
-	TRBV12-3/TRBV12-4	14	TRBJ2-5	many	TGTGCCAGCAGCCGAACTACCCGTGGGGAGACCCAGTACTTC	CASSRTTRGETQYF
-	TRBV27	12	TRBJ2-3	few	TGTGCCAGCAGCCAGGGGCCAGATACGCAGTATTTT	CASSQGPDTQYF
TRBD1	TRBV20-1	14	TRBJ2-7	few	TGCAGTGCAGGGGGGGGGACAGGGATCAACGAGCAGTACTTC	CSAGGGTGINEQYF
TRBD2	TRBV28	14	TRBJ2-3	many	TGTGCCAGCAGTTCCGCGGGGGTCTCAGATACGCAGTATTTT	CASSSAGVSDTQYF
-	TRBV12-3/TRBV12-4	15	TRBJ2-7	many	TGTGCCAGCAGTCGGGCGGGGCGGATGGGCTACGAGCAGTACTTC	CASSRAGRMGYEQYF
TRBD2	TRBV5-5	13	TRBJ2-7	-	TGTGCCAGCAGCCTTAGCGGGGCCAGCGAGCAGTACTTC	CASSLSGASEQYF
-	TRBV4-1	16	TRBJ1-1	few	TGCGCCAGCAGCCGAAATCCCCTGGGGCTGAACACTGAAGCTTTCTTT	CASSRNPLGLNTEAFF
TRBD2	TRBV10-3	19	TRBJ2-3	few	TGTGCCATCAGTGATCCCCTCCGAGTTAGCGGGAGAAGCACAGATACGCAGTATTTT	CAISDPLRVSGRSTDTQYF
TRBD2	TRBV25-1	14	TRBJ2-7	few	TGTGCCAGCAGTAGGAAGCGGGAGGGCCACGAGCAGTACTTC	CASSRKREGHEQYF
-	TRBV5-1	15	TRBJ1-5	-	TGCGCCAGCAGCTCAGAGGGTGCCAACCATCAGCCCCGGCATTTT	CASSSEGANHQPRHF
-	TRBV27	14	TRBJ2-5	few	TGTGCCAGCAGTTTATGGTCAGCTAGAGAGACCCAGTACTTC	CASSLWSARETQYF
-	TRBV27	15	TRBJ2-2	few	TGTGCCAGCAGTAGGTTAGCTACGAACACCGGGGAGCTGTTTTTT	CASSRLATNTGELFF
TRBD2	TRBV2	15	TRBJ2-7	many	TGTGCCAGCAGTATGAGTCTAGCGGGATCCTACGAGCAGTACTTC	CASSMSLAGSYEQYF
TRBD1	TRBV7-9	15	TRBJ2-7	-	TGTGCCAGCAGCTTAAACAGGGGGCAGGTCTACGAGCAGTACTTC	CASSLNRGQVYEQYF
-	TRBV28	14	TRBJ2-7	-	TGTGCCAGCAGTTTCCTTGGGTCAGGTTACGAGCAGTACTTC	CASSFLGSGYEQYF
TRBD2	TRBV20-1	13	TRBJ2-7	-	TGCAGTGCTAGGGGGGGAGGGCCGAACGAGCAGTACTTC	CSARGGGPNEQYF